The sample holds one count of the clone carrying this T cell receptor (beta chain). The CDR3 runs 17 residues. Germline V gives CDR1 LNHNV, CDR2 YYDKDF (reference sequence). Trimming stripped 9 bases from V and 0 bases from J, with 23 bases between. The sample is drawn from a study of T cell changes during pregnancy in multiple sclerosis. Clones were sequenced by immunoSEQ multiplex PCR, and TCRdb holds only the in-frame ones, with some missing. This table holds about 63,000 clones, around 93% found once. The sequence came from a female donor with multiple sclerosis, enrolled in a pregnancy study. Specimen: CD8+ T cells from peripheral blood mononuclear cells, collected in the second trimester of pregnancy. The V gene is TRBV15, the J gene TRBJ1-1; D is possibly TRBD1 (6 bases). This CDR3 reads CATTRIPSGGMNTEAFF. The CDR3 DNA follows: TGTGCCACTACCCGAATCCCAAGCGGGGGCATGAACACTGAAGCTTTCTTT.